This T cell receptor (beta chain) came from a study of CD8+CD57+ T cells in acquired aplastic anemia. Genomic DNA provided the template from which TCR beta VDJ and CDR3 profiles were obtained. TCRdb re-called the reads with MiXCR, one entry per CDR3 protein. Of 190,000 or so distinct CDR3 sequences listed, approximately 48% are singletons. Overall study results and limits: Patients and controls shared 25 to 30 CD8+ CDR3 sequences, which appeared highly expressed in patients and within their immunodominant clones. No significant patient-versus-control difference appeared in CD8+ Simpson's diversity.

The sequenced patients had an expansion of CD8+CD57+ cells seen by flow cytometry. The CDR3 is made up of 13 amino acids. Germline CDR1 SNHLY, CDR2 FYNNEI. V shed 5 bases and J shed 5 bases, with 12 bases lying between them. At least ten counts were recorded for this clonotype. Antigen: not known. Material: sorted CD4+, CD8+, or CD8+CD57+ T cells (not recorded which) from PBMCs. The TCR originated in a human donor with aplastic anemia. This chain connects TRBV2 to TRBJ2-5; no reliable D call. The CDR3 bases are TGTGCCAGCAGTCGGGCCCCAAAGGAGACCCAGTACTTC. Translating gives CASSRAPKETQYF.